What follows are 25 T cell receptor beta chains derived from one specimen sequenced in a study of cytomegalovirus exposure and HLA in healthy donors (dated by TCRdb to the late 2010s). The library came from the immunoSEQ multiplex PCR assay. The multiplex PCR relied on a mix of 60 forward primers for TCR Vbeta segments and 13 reverse primers for TCR Jbeta segments. Sourced from immuneACCESS, this table was stored by TCRdb with only in-frame sequences that have V and J called. A share of the clones is absent; for the studies checked, an unresolved V gene accounts for under half, and the remainder has no known explanation. The sample table records roughly 80,000 clones; less than 85% of these occur just once. The ten biggest clones cover 1.1% of the sample. Sequenced sample: PBMCs. Source of these receptors: a male donor in good health and CMV-seronegative.

The genes are TRBV4-2 and TRBJ1-5; D not resolved. This CDR3 is built from 15 residues. Trimming removed 0 bases from V and 0 bases from J, with 6 bases in between. Germline lookup yields CDR1 LGHNA and CDR2 YNFKEQ. CDR3 sequence: CASSQDLPSNQPQHF. The CDR3 region has the DNA TGTGCCAGCAGCCAAGATCTACCTAGCAATCAGCCCCAGCATTTT.

J is TRBJ2-3 and V is TRBV2; maybe TRBD2 (6 bases). Germline CDR1 is SNHLY and CDR2 is FYNNEI. V was cut by 1 base and J by 4 bases, with 18 bases left in between. This CDR3 has 17 amino acids. The CDR3: CASSEGLSGVGADTQYF. As DNA, the CDR3 is TGTGCCAGCAGTGAAGGTCTGTCGGGGGTGGGTGCAGATACGCAGTATTTT. The full variable domain, completed using reference TRBV2 and TRBJ2-3, is EPEVTQTPSHQVTQMGQEVILRCVPISNHLYFYWYRQILGQKVEFLVSFYNNEISEKSEIFDDQFSVERPDGSNFTLKIRSTKLEDSAMYFCASSEGLSGVGADTQYFGPGTRLTVL.

V usage is TRBV7-9 and J usage is TRBJ1-1; D perhaps matches TRBD1 (5 bases). The CDR3 length is 18 residues. V was pared by 0 bases and J by 0 bases, with 17 bases between. The germline V gene has CDR1 SEHNR and CDR2 FQNEAQ (reference sequence). The CDR3 protein is CASSLATTDIRLNTEAFF. CDR3 DNA: TGTGCCAGCAGCTTAGCTACGACAGACATCCGACTGAACACTGAAGCTTTCTTT. Looking up the rest from reference TRBV7-9 and TRBJ1-1 gives the full variable domain: DTGVSQNPRHKITKRGQNVTFRCDPISEHNRLYWYRQTLGQGPEFLTYFQNEAQLEKSRLLSDRFSAERPKGSFSTLEIQRTEQGDSAMYLCASSLATTDIRLNTEAFFGQGTRLTVV.

The rearrangement links TRBV6-5 to TRBJ2-1, with D maybe TRBD2 (5 bases). Trimming took 4 bases from V and 2 from J, leaving 15 bases between them. In germline, CDR1 is MNHEY, CDR2 SVGAGI. This CDR3 comprises 16 residues. The CDR3 is CASSFWTDSAYNEQFF. The CDR3 DNA reads TGTGCCAGCAGTTTCTGGACGGACTCTGCCTACAATGAGCAGTTCTTC.

CDR3 DNA: TGTGCCAGCACCCGGACAGGGGAGAACACTGAAGCTTTCTTT. Its translation: CASTRTGENTEAFF. The chain recombines TRBV9 with TRBJ1-1; 9 bases align to TRBD1. The CDR3 spans 14 residues. Per the germline V gene, CDR1 is SGDLS and CDR2 is YYNGEE. The trim removed 6 bases at V and 1 base at J, leaving 4 bases unmatched.

The chain recombines TRBV4-3 with TRBJ2-2; the match to TRBD2 covers 7 bases. CDR1 and CDR2 from the germline V gene are LGHNA and YSLEER. The CDR3 length is 16 residues. V trimming: 0 bases; J trimming: 0 bases; junction bases outside the gene matches: 1. DNA for the CDR3: TGCGCCAGCAGCCAAGAGGGACTACCGAACACCGGGGAGCTGTTTTTT. Translation: CASSQEGLPNTGELFF.

This chain uses TRBV19 with TRBJ2-2, with D tentatively TRBD1 (6 bases). Trimming cost V 6 bases and J 10 bases, with 21 bases left between them. Germline V gives CDR1 LNHDA, CDR2 SQIVND (reference sequence). The CDR3 contains 15 residues. The CDR3, as DNA: TGTGCCAGTAGGCTCCTCCGAGGGGGTTCCGAGGAGCTGTTTTTT. Its protein is CASRLLRGGSEELFF.

A remark on this clone: Germline and junction disagree at one end, which may indicate a read error. The rearrangement uses TRBV18 and TRBJ1-2; a weak D match, TRBD1 (5 bases). Germline CDR1 KGHSH, CDR2 LQKENI. The CDR3 runs 17 residues. The DNA for the CDR3 is TGTGCCAGCTCCCCACGACCGGGCAGGGAAGCTAACTATGGCTACACCTTC. As protein: CASSPRPGREANYGYTF.

This clone was seen a few times. The chain combines TRBV19 with TRBJ2-1, with 9 bases identical to TRBD2. Losses at the gene ends were 5 bases for V and 2 bases for J; bases not matched to a gene: 1. The CDR3 sequence is 14 residues long. Germline V gene data show CDR1 as LNHDA and CDR2 as SQIVND (reference sequence). CDR3 sequence reads: CASSLAGAYNEQFF. The CDR3, as DNA: TGTGCCAGTAGTTTAGCGGGAGCCTACAATGAGCAGTTCTTC.

The chain uses TRBV25-1 and TRBJ1-1, with D tentatively TRBD1 (6 bases). The V end lost 8 bases, the J end lost 1 base, and 17 bases lay between the germline ends. The CDR3 is 15 residues long. Per germline, CDR1 MGHDK and CDR2 SYGVNS. CDR3 amino acids: CASGGRGFPNTEAFF. CDR3 sequence (DNA): TGTGCCAGCGGGGGCAGGGGATTCCCGAACACTGAAGCTTTCTTT.

The gene calls are TRBV6-5 and TRBJ1-4, with no clear D. Germline CDR1 and CDR2: MNHEY and SVGAGI. The V end lost 6 bases, the J end lost 3 bases, and 8 bases lay between the germline ends. The CDR3 spans 13 residues. The CDR3 is CASRETANEKLFF. CDR3 coding DNA: TGTGCCAGCAGGGAAACAGCTAATGAAAAACTGTTTTTT.

The genes are TRBV6-5 and TRBJ2-1; a weak D match, TRBD1 (6 bases). Germline values: CDR1 MNHEY, CDR2 SVGAGI. V dropped 2 bases and J dropped 4 bases, with 15 bases sitting between them. The CDR3 has 16 amino acids. CDR3 amino acids: CASSYHLGGQYNEQFF. The CDR3 nucleotides are TGTGCCAGCAGTTACCACCTAGGGGGTCAGTACAATGAGCAGTTCTTC.

This chain connects TRBV29-1 to TRBJ2-7, with no clear D. This CDR3 spans 12 amino acids. Looked up from germline, CDR1 is SQVTM and CDR2 is ANQGSEA. The V gene lost 4 bases and the J gene lost 2 bases, with 9 bases spanning the gap. As DNA, the CDR3 is TGCAGCGTTGGCTCCTTAGCCTACGAGCAGTACTTC. It yields the protein CSVGSLAYEQYF.

The V and J genes are TRBV9 and TRBJ2-1; TRBD1 matches 8 bases. This CDR3 region has 14 residues. Germline lookup yields CDR1 SGDLS and CDR2 YYNGEE. The trim removed 5 bases at V and 2 bases at J, leaving 3 bases unmatched. This CDR3 is CASSPGGAYNEQFF. CDR3 coding DNA: TGTGCCAGCAGTCCAGGGGGCGCCTACAATGAGCAGTTCTTC.

A few counts support this clone. The chain couples TRBV5-6 to TRBJ2-1; tentatively, D is TRBD2 (6 bases). Germline V lookup: CDR1 SGHDT, CDR2 YYEEEE. Trimming pared 1 base from V and 4 bases from J, leaving 12 bases between. The CDR3 sequence is 15 residues long. This chain's CDR3 is CASSLHGSWYNEQFF. The CDR3 nucleotides read TGTGCCAGCAGCTTGCACGGGAGTTGGTACAATGAGCAGTTCTTC.

V is TRBV4-2 and J is TRBJ1-6; D is undetermined. The length of the CDR3 is 16 residues. Trimming removed 0 bases at V and 6 bases at J, with 12 bases between. Looked up from germline, CDR1 is LGHNA and CDR2 is YNFKEQ. The CDR3 nucleotides are TGTGCCAGCAGCCAAGAGGGCAGACGATCTAATTCACCCCTCCACTTT. Its translation: CASSQEGRRSNSPLHF.

The rearrangement links TRBV7-9 to TRBJ1-2; 8 bases align to TRBD1. CDR3 size: 14 residues. Germline CDR1 and CDR2: SEHNR and FQNEAQ (reference sequence). Germline trimming cut 6 bases from V and 3 bases from J; bases unmatched to any gene: 6. The CDR3 protein is CASSRQGSDYGYTF. The DNA of the CDR3 is TGTGCCAGCAGTAGACAGGGGTCGGACTATGGCTACACCTTC.

This chain joins TRBV10-2 and TRBJ1-4, with D perhaps matching TRBD1 (6 bases). Trimming removed 5 bases from V and 5 bases from J, with 15 bases in between. From germline, CDR1 is WSHSY and CDR2 SAAADI. The CDR3 length is 15 residues. The CDR3 sequence is CASSPRQGLNEKLFF. The CDR3 DNA follows: TGCGCCAGCAGTCCACGGCAGGGGCTAAATGAAAAACTGTTTTTT.

The chain links TRBV29-1 to TRBJ2-7, with a tentative D call TRBD2 (6 bases). Germline values: CDR1 SQVTM, CDR2 ANQGSEA. This CDR3 has 12 amino acids. V lost 8 bases to trimming and J lost 5 bases, with 16 bases between them. CDR3 loop: CSTGESYHEQYF. The DNA for the CDR3 is TGCAGCACGGGGGAGAGTTACCACGAGCAGTACTTC.

This sequence joins TRBV14 and TRBJ2-7; D perhaps matches TRBD2 (5 bases). CDR1 is SGHDN and CDR2 is FVKESK in the germline V gene. The CDR3 spans 17 residues. Trimming took 4 bases from V and 0 from J, leaving 19 bases between them. The CDR3 DNA reads as TGTGCCAGCAGCCCCCCCGGCGGAGGTACTACCTCCTACGAGCAGTACTTC. Protein product: CASSPPGGGTTSYEQYF.

The J gene is TRBJ1-1, the V gene TRBV7-2; perhaps TRBD1 as D (5 bases). Germline V CDR1 and CDR2: SGHTA, FQGNSA. Trimming pared 5 bases from V and 5 bases from J, leaving 21 bases between. There are 16 residues in the CDR3. CDR3 sequence reads: CASSLHLFGAGTEAFF. CDR3 bases: TGTGCCAGCAGCCTTCACCTATTCGGGGCGGGGACTGAAGCTTTCTTT.

This chain connects TRBV21-1 to TRBJ1-1; the table gives TRBD1 as D, unverified against the DNA. TRBV21-1 is termed a pseudogene. The CDR3 sequence is 14 residues long. The CDR3 DNA reads TGTGCCAGCAGCAAATCTTCAGGGAACACTGAAGCTTTCTTT. Protein product: CASSKSSGNTEAFF.

CDR3 sequence (DNA): TGTGCCGGTCTTGGGGGAGGAGAGACCCAGTACTTC. It codes for CAGLGGGETQYF. The chain combines TRBV6-5 with TRBJ2-5, with D possibly matching TRBD2 (6 bases). This CDR3 region has 12 residues. V lost 11 bases and J lost 4, with 14 bases in between. From germline, CDR1 is MNHEY and CDR2 SVGAGI.

The chain carries TRBV2 and TRBJ1-6; TRBD1 matches at 7 bases. The CDR3 loop spans 15 amino acids. In germline, CDR1 is SNHLY, CDR2 FYNNEI. Unmatched junction bases numbered 10, after V lost 7 bases and J lost 7 bases. CDR3 amino acids: CASIPQGSRNSPLHF. As DNA, the CDR3 is TGTGCCAGCATCCCACAGGGGTCCAGAAATTCACCCCTCCACTTT.

This clone was observed once. This sequence joins TRBV7-8 and TRBJ1-1, with no clear D. The CDR3 runs to 13 residues. The V end lost 1 base, the J end lost 7 bases, and 10 bases lay between the germline ends. The V gene's germline CDR1 is SGHVS and CDR2 FQNEAQ. The CDR3, as DNA: TGTGCCAGCAGCTTAGTCGGCGGAGGTGAAGCTTTCTTT. As protein: CASSLVGGGEAFF.